The entry below gives a single TCR beta chain sequence along with its context. No cognate antigen has been identified for it. Base qualities are not at hand, and no much larger clone is one base apart. This entry comes from a study of T cell responses to AZD1222 COVID-19 vaccine (dated by TCRdb to about 2021). For context, the study as a whole: A total of just over 230 trial participants underwent TCR sequencing, of whom nearly 210 had received two doses of AZD1222 and some 25 had received two doses of the MenACWY control vaccine. Enrollment into the trials was organized by age into subgroups of 18-55, 56-69 and 70-plus years, and those subgroups contained about 160, 30 and 59 TCR-sequenced participants, respectively.

Here is what the overall study found, with its caveats: Conclusions about previously exposed vaccinees are limited, since just a handful of AZD1222 recipients were seropositive for SARS-CoV-2 at baseline. The vaccine-associated CD4 TCRs covered the entire spike protein, and the dominant responses fell in regions 160-218 and 743-854. Most participants were white British and females outnumbered males, and the authors suggested that clonal diversity may have been underestimated. Reportedly, close to half of the unique spike-specific TCRs recognized epitopes lying outside the regions that are mutated in the B.1.351 and B.1.1.7 variants. Because no day 14 peak-response samples were available, the repertoires could be characterized only after the peak T cell response. A significant rise in spike-specific TCR breadth and depth was observed after two AZD1222 doses relative to day 0 and relative to MenACWY recipients. In the small 56-69-year group, the increase in depth fell short of significance, most likely because of low power.

The CDR3 regions of human TCRbeta chains were subjected to immunosequencing. Per the original workflow: Repertoire TCRs were checked for matches against a reference library of SARS-CoV-2-specific TCRs that had been generated using the MIRA antigen-specificity platform. Breadth was defined as the fraction of unique TCRs that were SARS-CoV-2-associated. Depth was defined as the fraction of total T cells that were SARS-CoV-2-associated. Each spike-specific TCR was assigned to its reactive spike region and to a CD4 or CD8 class using the MIRA data. Log10-transformed breadth and depth values were compared by one-way ANOVA with Sidak's multiple comparisons tests. Drawn from immuneACCESS, this table holds only the in-frame rearrangements with V and J called that TCRdb kept. Clones are partly lost; checked studies trace under half to an unresolved V gene and leave the rest unexplained. V and J calls and clone size come straight from that table; D and trimming were deduced from the DNA. The sample has more than 150,000 clones on record, around 90% of them singletons. The ten largest clonotypes hold 1.9% of the sample.

The CDR3 contains 14 residues, cysteine and phenylalanine counted. Only the CDR3 DNA is retained, 42 bases long and in frame from the first base. CDR1 and CDR2 are drawn from the germline V gene: SGHNT, YENEEA. V sheds 3 bases and J sheds 5 bases, leaving 11 bases between their ends. The label giving this sample's time point can be read as: about 28 days (+/-7) after the second vaccine dose. AZD1222 recipients with second doses at about 4 weeks or about 12 weeks were pooled, because spike-specific TCR depth and breadth did not differ between schedules. Vaccinee samples came from UK trials COV001 and COV002, including a single-blind randomized controlled phase 2/3 trial of AZD1222 (ChAdOx1 nCoV-19) in healthy adults. Trial participant PBMC samples were collected at day 0 and day 28 after the second dose for TCRbeta chain sequencing.

This receptor was taken from an adult who received the AZD1222 COVID-19 vaccine. This chain joins TRBV11-3 to TRBJ2-1, with no confidently assigned D gene. The material was peripheral blood, obtained 28 days after the second AZD1222 dose. The DNA sequence reads TGTGCCAGCAGCTTCGCGGAGCCCGACAATGAGCAGTTCTTC. It codes for CASSFAEPDNEQFF.